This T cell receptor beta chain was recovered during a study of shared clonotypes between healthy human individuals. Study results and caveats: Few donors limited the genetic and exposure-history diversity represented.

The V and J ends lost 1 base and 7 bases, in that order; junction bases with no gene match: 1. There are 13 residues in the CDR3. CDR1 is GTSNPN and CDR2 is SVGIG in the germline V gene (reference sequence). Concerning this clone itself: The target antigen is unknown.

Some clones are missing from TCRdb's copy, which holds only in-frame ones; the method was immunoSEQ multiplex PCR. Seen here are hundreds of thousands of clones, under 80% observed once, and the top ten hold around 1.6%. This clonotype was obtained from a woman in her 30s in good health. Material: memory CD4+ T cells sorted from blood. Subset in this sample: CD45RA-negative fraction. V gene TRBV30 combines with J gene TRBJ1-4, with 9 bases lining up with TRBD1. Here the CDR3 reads CAWSGQGVEKLFF. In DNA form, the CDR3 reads TGTGCCTGGAGTGGACAGGGGGTTGAAAAACTGTTTTTT.